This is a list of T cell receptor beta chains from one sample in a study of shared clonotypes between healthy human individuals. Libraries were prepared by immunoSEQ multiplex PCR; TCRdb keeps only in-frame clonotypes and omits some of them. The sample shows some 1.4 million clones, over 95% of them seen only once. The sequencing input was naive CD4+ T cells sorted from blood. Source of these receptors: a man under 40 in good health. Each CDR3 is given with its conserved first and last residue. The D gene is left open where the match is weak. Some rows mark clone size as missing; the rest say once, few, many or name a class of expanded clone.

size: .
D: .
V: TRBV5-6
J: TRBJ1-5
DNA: TGTGCCAGCAGCTTCGGACAAATCGGCAATCAGCCCCAGCATTTT
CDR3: CASSFGQIGNQPQHF

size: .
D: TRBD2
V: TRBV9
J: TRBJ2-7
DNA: TGTGCCAGCAGCGCAGATGAGGGACTAGCGGGCCCCTACGAGCAGTACTTC
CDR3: CASSADEGLAGPYEQYF

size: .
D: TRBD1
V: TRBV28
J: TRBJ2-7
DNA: TGTGCCAGCAGCGGGACAGTCTACGAGCAGTACTTC
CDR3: CASSGTVYEQYF

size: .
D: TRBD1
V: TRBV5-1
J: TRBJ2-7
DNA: TGCGCCAGCAGCTTGGGACCGGGACAGGGGGAGGTCTACGAGCAGTACTTC
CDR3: CASSLGPGQGEVYEQYF

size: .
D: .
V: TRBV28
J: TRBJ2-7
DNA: TGTGCCAGCAGTATAGACTCCTTTTCCTACGAGCAGTACTTC
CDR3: CASSIDSFSYEQYF

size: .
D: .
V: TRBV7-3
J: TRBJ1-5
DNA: TGTGCCAGCAGCACCGACAGGTACAATCAGCCCCAGCATTTT
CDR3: CASSTDRYNQPQHF

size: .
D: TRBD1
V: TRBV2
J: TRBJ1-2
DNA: TGTGCCAGCAGTGAGAGGACAGGCCTGATGGGCTATGGCTACACCTTC
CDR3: CASSERTGLMGYGYTF

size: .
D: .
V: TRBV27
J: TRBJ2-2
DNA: TGTGCCAGCTCCGCCCTATTCCGCGGCACCGGGGAGCTGTTTTTT
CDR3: CASSALFRGTGELFF

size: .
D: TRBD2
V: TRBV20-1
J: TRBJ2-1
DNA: TGCAGTGCTAGTGACGGGACTAGTCCGTTCTTC
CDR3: CSASDGTSPFF

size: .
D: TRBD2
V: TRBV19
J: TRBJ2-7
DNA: TGTGCCAGTAGTATAGACTTGACTAGCGGGAGACCCTACGAGCAGTACTTC
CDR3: CASSIDLTSGRPYEQYF

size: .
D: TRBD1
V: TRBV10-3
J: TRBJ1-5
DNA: TGTGCCATCAGTGATGGAAAAGGGGGGCAGGGGGGCTATAGCAATCAGCCCCAGCATTTT
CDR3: CAISDGKGGQGGYSNQPQHF

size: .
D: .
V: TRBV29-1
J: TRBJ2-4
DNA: TGCAGCGTTGAGGGAGTACTAGCCAAAAACATTCAGTACTTC
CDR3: CSVEGVLAKNIQYF

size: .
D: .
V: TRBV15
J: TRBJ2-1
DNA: TGTGCCACCAGATCGACTAGTCTTACGTACAATGAGCAGTTCTTC
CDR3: CATRSTSLTYNEQFF

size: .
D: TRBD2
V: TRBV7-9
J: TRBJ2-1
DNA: TGTGCCAGCAGTAGGGGGACTAGTAGTCAAGGAGTCAATGAGCAGTTCTTC
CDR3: CASSRGTSSQGVNEQFF

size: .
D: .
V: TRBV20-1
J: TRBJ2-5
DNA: TGCAGTGCTAGTATTCAAGAGACCCAGTACTTC
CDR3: CSASIQETQYF

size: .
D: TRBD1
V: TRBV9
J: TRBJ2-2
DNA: TGTGCCAGCAGCGTAGGACAGGGTTCCGGGGAGCTGTTTTTT
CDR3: CASSVGQGSGELFF

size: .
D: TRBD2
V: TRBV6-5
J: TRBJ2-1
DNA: TGTGCCAGCAGCCGTTTAGCGGGAGTATACAATGAGCAGTTCTTC
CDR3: CASSRLAGVYNEQFF

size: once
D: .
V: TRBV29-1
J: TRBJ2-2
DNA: TGCAGCGTTGTGATAGGACCCCTCACCGGGGAGCTGTTTTTT
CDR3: CSVVIGPLTGELFF

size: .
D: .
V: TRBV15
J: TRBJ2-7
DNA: TGTGCCACCAGCATTCCGGGAGCAAGCTCCTACGAGCAGTACTTC
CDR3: CATSIPGASSYEQYF

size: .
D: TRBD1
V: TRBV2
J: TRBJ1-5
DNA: TGTGCCAGCAGGGGACAGGGGTATAGCAATCAGCCCCAGCATTTT
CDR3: CASRGQGYSNQPQHF

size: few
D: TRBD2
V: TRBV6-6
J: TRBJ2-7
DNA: TGTGCCAGCAATAAACTAGCGGGAGGCGAGCAGTACTTC
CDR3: CASNKLAGGEQYF

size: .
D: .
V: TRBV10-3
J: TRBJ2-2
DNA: TGTGCCATCAGTATGGCCGGCGGGGACGCCGGGGAGCTGTTTTTT
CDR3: CAISMAGGDAGELFF